Listed below are T cell receptor beta chains from one sample, sequenced in a study of response to subunit inactivated influenza vaccine. In TCRdb, the RT-PCR reads were re-called with MiXCR into one record per CDR3 protein. The profile covers about 780,000 distinct CDR3 sequences, with under 20% appearing a single time and approximately 11% taken by the ten largest. Sequencing used PBMCs from blood, obtained roughly 5 days after vaccination. The receptors were sampled from a man aged 50 or older who received an inactivated influenza vaccine. CDR3s include the opening cysteine and the closing phenylalanine or tryptophan. Fields, in order: V gene, D gene, J gene, clone size, CDR3 DNA, CDR3 protein. A D gene is named only where the DNA matches it firmly. Size is omitted from some rows. Given values are once, few, many or a class for expanded clones.

V gene: TRBV7-8; D gene: .; J gene: TRBJ2-1; clone size: .; CDR3 DNA: TGTGCCAGCAGCTTATGGGACTTGGTCTCCTACAATGAGCAGTTCTTC; CDR3 protein: CASSLWDLVSYNEQFF
V gene: TRBV5-1; D gene: TRBD2; J gene: TRBJ2-3; clone size: few; CDR3 DNA: TGCGCCAGCAGCCCGGGGTTCGGGAGGGGCACAGATACGCAGTATTTT; CDR3 protein: CASSPGFGRGTDTQYF
V gene: TRBV5-1; D gene: .; J gene: TRBJ1-3; clone size: .; CDR3 DNA: TGCGCCAGCAGAGACGGGACAACGTCTGGAAACACCATATATTTT; CDR3 protein: CASRDGTTSGNTIYF
V gene: TRBV20-1; D gene: .; J gene: TRBJ2-7; clone size: few; CDR3 DNA: TGCAGTGCTAGAGAGCTAGCTAACCCCTACGAGCAGTACTTC; CDR3 protein: CSARELANPYEQYF
V gene: TRBV20-1; D gene: TRBD2; J gene: TRBJ2-3; clone size: few; CDR3 DNA: TGCAGTGCTCCCACCCACGGGGGGGCCGTAGATACGCAGTATTTT; CDR3 protein: CSAPTHGGAVDTQYF
V gene: TRBV7-8; D gene: .; J gene: TRBJ1-1; clone size: .; CDR3 DNA: TGTGCCAGCAGCTTAGATGGGGAAGGGGCGGCTGAAGCTTTCTTT; CDR3 protein: CASSLDGEGAAEAFF
V gene: TRBV20-1; D gene: TRBD2; J gene: TRBJ2-4; clone size: .; CDR3 DNA: TGCAGTGCTAGAATACTAGCGGGGGGGCGTAGCATTCAGTACTTC; CDR3 protein: CSARILAGGRSIQYF
V gene: TRBV7-2; D gene: .; J gene: TRBJ1-2; clone size: few; CDR3 DNA: TGTGCCAGCAGCCCCATTTGGGGCAGCAACTATGGCTACACCTTC; CDR3 protein: CASSPIWGSNYGYTF
V gene: TRBV5-1; D gene: .; J gene: TRBJ1-1; clone size: .; CDR3 DNA: TGCGCCAGCAGGTTGGAGGTAAACACTGAAGCTTTCTTT; CDR3 protein: CASRLEVNTEAFF
V gene: TRBV12-3/TRBV12-4; D gene: .; J gene: TRBJ2-2; clone size: few; CDR3 DNA: TGTGCCAGCAGTTGGTCTGTGGGGGTGGAGCTGTTTTTT; CDR3 protein: CASSWSVGVELFF
V gene: TRBV29-1; D gene: .; J gene: TRBJ2-7; clone size: .; CDR3 DNA: TGCAGCGTTGTGGTATGGGGCGGCCCCTACGAGCAGTACTTC; CDR3 protein: CSVVVWGGPYEQYF
V gene: TRBV13; D gene: .; J gene: TRBJ2-7; clone size: few; CDR3 DNA: TGTGCCAGCAGCTTACCAGGCGGGACCTACGAGCAGTACTTC; CDR3 protein: CASSLPGGTYEQYF
V gene: TRBV10-3; D gene: TRBD1; J gene: TRBJ2-7; clone size: .; CDR3 DNA: TGTGCCATCAGGAGGGACAGTCCATACGAGCAGTACTTC; CDR3 protein: CAIRRDSPYEQYF